The text below deals with one TCR beta chain. Its antigen remains unidentified. This CDR3 spans 16 amino acids. The germline V gene has CDR1 SGHAT and CDR2 FQNNGV. With 5 bases clipped from V and 14 bases from J, the junction kept 17 bases outside the gene matches. It was approximately 9.6 x 10^4 TCR templates that were assayed per sample. TCRdb's table, derived via immunoSEQ multiplex PCR, lists solely in-frame clones and lacks some. The sample includes about 69,000 clones, 88% of them seen just once. The data derive from a study of siplizumab effects on memory and regulatory T cells. Whole-study findings and limits: It was never confirmed that proliferating Tregs from siplizumab cultures were suppressive. No assignable naive or memory phenotype existed for roughly 75-97% of proliferating CD4+ or CD8+ clones.

Sequenced input: Tregs sorted from blood. The chain carries TRBV11-2 and TRBJ2-1, with 11 positions matching TRBD2. This clonotype originated in a human donor in good health. The CDR3 region is CASSLTGTSGHTPKFF. CDR3 DNA: TGTGCCAGCAGCCTCACCGGGACTAGCGGACATACCCCTAAGTTCTTC.